One and the same sample provided the 22 T cell receptor beta chains below, sequenced in a study of Tregs in tolerant kidney transplant recipients. Only in-frame clones appear in the TCRdb table, and some are missing; sequencing was by immunoSEQ multiplex PCR. Of 55,000 to 80,000 clones listed, less than 98% are singletons. The starting material was Tregs from blood, obtained before the transplant. The receptors originated from a human donor who received a combined kidney and bone marrow transplant.

This chain links TRBV18 with TRBJ1-1; D is undetermined. V shed 5 bases and J shed 1 base, with 11 bases lying between them. CDR1 is KGHSH and CDR2 is LQKENI in the germline V gene. The CDR3 is made up of 14 amino acids. The CDR3 DNA is TGTGCCAGCTCAACAATAACAACGAACACTGAAGCTTTCTTT. Translating gives CASSTITTNTEAFF.

The V and J genes are TRBV18 and TRBJ2-7, with 10 bases lining up with TRBD1. J was trimmed by 4 bases and V by 4 bases; bases with no gene match: 13. Germline V gene lookup returns CDR1 KGHSH and CDR2 LQKENI. This CDR3 region has 17 residues. CDR3 loop: CASSLTGGASRLYEQYF. CDR3 coding DNA: TGTGCCAGCTCACTGACAGGGGGCGCCTCGAGACTATACGAGCAGTACTTC.

The V call is TRBV11-1, the J call TRBJ2-7; maybe TRBD2 (6 bases). Germline V CDR1 and CDR2: SGHAT, FQDESV (reference sequence). There are 16 residues in the CDR3. Trimming took off 5 bases at V and 2 bases at J, with 19 bases between the two ends. The CDR3 nucleotides read TGTGCCAGCAGCGCCCATTCGACTAGGGCTACCTACGAGCAGTACTTC. Translation gives CASSAHSTRATYEQYF.

The V and J genes are TRBV10-3 and TRBJ1-1, with a tentative D call TRBD1 (6 bases). The V and J ends lost 8 bases and 5 bases respectively, with 39 bases between them. The CDR3 runs to 21 residues. CDR1 is ENHRY and CDR2 is SYGVKD in the germline V gene. CDR3 in amino acids: CAIRAVEGLVKETGGETEAFF. CDR3 DNA sequence: TGTGCCATCCGGGCCGTTGAGGGGCTAGTTAAAGAGACAGGTGGGGAAACTGAAGCTTTCTTT.

The rearrangement joins TRBV7-9 to TRBJ2-7, with TRBD2 matching over 9 bases. This CDR3 region has 15 residues. The germline V gene has CDR1 SEHNR and CDR2 FQNEAQ (reference sequence). V was clipped by 4 bases and J by 2 bases; unmatched bases: 6. Here the CDR3 reads CASSSPSGIAYEQYF. CDR3 bases: TGTGCCAGCAGCTCCCCTAGCGGGATTGCCTACGAGCAGTACTTC.

The chain uses TRBV7-6 and TRBJ1-3; D remains unclear. Germline V lookup: CDR1 SGHVS, CDR2 FNYEAQ. CDR3 length equals 14 residues. Between the trimmed V and J ends, which lost 2 bases and 2 bases, there was a span of 7 bases. CDR3 DNA sequence: TGTGCCAGCAGCTTATGGGCAGCTGGAAACACCATATATTTT. Amino acid sequence: CASSLWAAGNTIYF.

This chain links TRBV30 with TRBJ1-1, with a possible D match to TRBD1 (5 bases). The germline V gene encodes CDR1 GTSNPN and CDR2 SVGIG (reference sequence). The CDR3 extends over 12 amino acids. V lost 2 bases and J lost 11, with 15 bases in between. The CDR3 DNA follows: TGTGCCTGGAGTCCGGCAGGGTGGTTGGCTTTCTTT. This codes for CAWSPAGWLAFF.

The gene calls are TRBV27 and TRBJ1-4; no reliable D call. Germline CDR1 MNHEY, CDR2 SMNVEV (reference sequence). Trimming stripped 6 bases from V and 5 bases from J, with 13 bases between. CDR3 length equals 14 residues. The CDR3 reads CASREHGGNEKLFF. CDR3 DNA: TGTGCCAGCAGGGAACACGGCGGGAATGAAAAACTGTTTTTT.

J is TRBJ2-1 and V is TRBV7-2, with 7 bases identical to TRBD1. This CDR3 region has 16 residues. Germline V gene lookup returns CDR1 SGHTA and CDR2 FQGNSA. After removal of 3 bases from V and 0 bases from J, the junction contained 5 bases not matched to a gene. CDR3 residues: CASSLDRSSSYNEQFF. Here the CDR3 DNA reads TGTGCCAGCAGCTTGGACAGGTCCAGCTCCTACAATGAGCAGTTCTTC.

The rearrangement links TRBV30 to TRBJ1-6; D ambiguous. The CDR3 contains 18 residues. Trimming took 3 bases from V and 0 from J, leaving 18 bases between them. In germline, CDR1 is GTSNPN, CDR2 SVGIG (reference sequence). This chain's CDR3 is CAWRGVYEKGSYNSPLHF. The CDR3 DNA is TGTGCCTGGAGGGGAGTTTACGAAAAGGGCTCCTATAATTCACCCCTCCACTTT. Full variable domain (missing parts from reference TRBV30 and TRBJ1-6): SQTIHQWPATLVQPVGSPLSLECTVEGTSNPNLYWYRQAAGRGLQLLFYSVGIGQISSEVPQNLSASRPQDRQFILSSKKLLLSDSGFYLCAWRGVYEKGSYNSPLHFGNGTRLTVT.

This chain uses TRBV6-6 with TRBJ1-2; maybe TRBD1 (5 bases). With 5 bases removed from V and 7 bases from J, the gap between germline ends came to 23 bases. Per germline, CDR1 MNHNY and CDR2 SVGAGI (reference sequence). CDR3 size: 16 residues. The CDR3 DNA sequence: TGTGCCAGCAGTCCTTCTGGGCAGGGCGTTATAGGTGGCTACACCTTC. Protein sequence: CASSPSGQGVIGGYTF.

The CDR3 DNA is TGCGCCAGCAGCTTGCACGGCGGTGAGCAGTTCTTC. This encodes CASSLHGGEQFF. The rearrangement links TRBV5-1 to TRBJ2-1; D call uncertain. V was clipped by 1 base and J by 9 bases, with 8 bases between them. CDR1 is SGHRS, CDR2 YFSETQ, per germline. CDR3 length: 12 amino acids.

The V gene is TRBV7-2, the J gene TRBJ2-2, with a possible D match to TRBD1 (6 bases). The ends were cut back, 4 bases at V and 2 bases at J, with 17 bases in the middle. CDR1 is SGHTA, CDR2 FQGNSA, per germline. This CDR3 is 17 amino acids long. The CDR3 here is CASSYLSGTLNTGELFF. CDR3 DNA: TGTGCCAGCAGCTACCTTAGTGGGACACTTAACACCGGGGAGCTGTTTTTT.

The table lists this clone with a count of one. The chain couples TRBV30 to TRBJ2-7; tentatively, D is TRBD2 (6 bases). The CDR3 spans 14 residues. V lost 3 bases, J lost 7 bases, and 19 bases lay in between. Germline V gene data show CDR1 as GTSNPN and CDR2 as SVGIG (reference sequence). The CDR3 here is CAWSNNRWGVEQYF. The CDR3 region has the DNA TGTGCCTGGAGCAACAACCGGTGGGGGGTTGAGCAGTACTTC.

The chain joins TRBV29-1 to TRBJ1-2; weak D call: TRBD1 (5 bases). From germline, CDR1 is SQVTM and CDR2 ANQGSEA. Trimming took off 2 bases at V and 6 bases at J, with 7 bases between the two ends. The CDR3 spans 11 residues. The CDR3 DNA sequence: TGCAGCGTTGAACAGGGTCATGGCTACACCTTC. It is translated as CSVEQGHGYTF. The full variable domain, completed using reference TRBV29-1 and TRBJ1-2, is SAVISQKPSRDICQRGTSLTIQCQVDSQVTMMFWYRQQPGQSLTLIATANQGSEATYESGFVIDKFPISRPNLTFSTLTVSNMSPEDSSIYLCSVEQGHGYTFGSGTRLTVV.

This chain connects TRBV11-2 to TRBJ2-7, with TRBD1 identical over 8 bases. Germline V gene lookup returns CDR1 SGHAT and CDR2 FQNNGV. The junction had 12 bases not matched to a gene; V was cut back by 2 bases and J by 3 bases. The CDR3 runs 17 residues. This chain's CDR3 is CASSLRLVGTGGYEQYF. CDR3 coding DNA: TGTGCCAGCAGCTTAAGGTTGGTTGGAACAGGGGGCTACGAGCAGTACTTC.

V usage is TRBV10-3 and J usage is TRBJ2-3; 8 bases align to TRBD2. The germline gives CDR1 ENHRY, CDR2 SYGVKD. The CDR3 length is 18 residues. The ends lost 3 bases at V and 0 bases at J; junction bases unmatched: 11. The CDR3 bases are TGTGCCATCAGTGAAGGACAGTTAAGCGGGGGTAGCACAGATACGCAGTATTTT. Its protein product is CAISEGQLSGGSTDTQYF.

The rearrangement joins TRBV5-1 to TRBJ2-7, with D hard to call. The CDR3 has 14 residues. V gave up 4 bases and J gave up 3 bases, with 14 bases separating them. CDR1 is SGHRS and CDR2 is YFSETQ in the germline V gene. In nucleotides, the CDR3 is TGCGCCAGCAGCACTATCCCAGAGAACTACGAGCAGTACTTC. This encodes CASSTIPENYEQYF.

This sequence joins TRBV20-1 and TRBJ2-7; D perhaps matches TRBD1 (5 bases). This CDR3 is 11 amino acids long. The germline CDR1 and CDR2 sequences are DFQATT and SNEGSKA (reference sequence). The ends were cut back, 6 bases at V and 1 base at J, with 7 bases in the middle. The CDR3 sequence: CSARQSYEQYF. The CDR3 nucleotides read TGCAGTGCGAGACAGTCCTACGAGCAGTACTTC.

J is TRBJ2-4 and V is TRBV19; D gene unclear. The CDR3 is made up of 15 amino acids. In germline, CDR1 is LNHDA, CDR2 SQIVND (reference sequence). Trimming stripped 5 bases from V and 3 bases from J, with 14 bases between. The CDR3 DNA sequence: TGTGCCAGTAGTTATGGCAGTTCGGGCAAAAACATTCAGTACTTC. The encoded protein is CASSYGSSGKNIQYF.

In this sample, this clone turned up once. The chain links TRBV29-1 to TRBJ2-3; 8 bases map to TRBD1. Germline CDR1 is SQVTM and CDR2 is ANQGSEA. This CDR3 contains 12 residues. Unmatched junction bases numbered 8, after V lost 7 bases and J lost 8 bases. The CDR3 here is CSDGQGEGTQYF. The CDR3 nucleotides read TGCAGCGATGGACAGGGAGAAGGTACGCAGTATTTT.

The chain employs TRBV5-8 and TRBJ2-4, with D unclear. V was shortened by 4 bases and J by 0 bases, with 11 bases between the two germline ends. Germline values: CDR1 SGHTS, CDR2 YDEGEE. There are 15 residues in the CDR3. The CDR3 coding sequence is TGTGCCAGCAGCCACAACGTTGTAGCCAAAAACATTCAGTACTTC. Amino acids: CASSHNVVAKNIQYF.